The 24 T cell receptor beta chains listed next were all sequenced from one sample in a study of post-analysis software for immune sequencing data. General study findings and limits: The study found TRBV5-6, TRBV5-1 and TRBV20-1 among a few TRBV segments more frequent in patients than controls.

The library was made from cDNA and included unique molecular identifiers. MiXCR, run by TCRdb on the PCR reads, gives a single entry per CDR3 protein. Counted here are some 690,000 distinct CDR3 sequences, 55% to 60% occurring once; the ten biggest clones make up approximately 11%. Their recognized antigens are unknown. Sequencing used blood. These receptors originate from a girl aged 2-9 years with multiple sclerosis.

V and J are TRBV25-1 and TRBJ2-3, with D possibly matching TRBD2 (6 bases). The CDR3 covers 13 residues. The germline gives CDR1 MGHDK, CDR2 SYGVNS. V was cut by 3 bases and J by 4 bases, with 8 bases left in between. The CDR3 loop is CASSDAGPDTQYF. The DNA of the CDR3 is TGTGCCAGCAGTGATGCGGGACCAGATACGCAGTATTTT.

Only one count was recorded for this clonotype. The CDR3 DNA is TGTGCCAGCAGTTTAGAGACGGGGGCAGGCACTGAAGCTTTCTTT. As protein: CASSLETGAGTEAFF. The V and J genes are TRBV12-3 or TRBV12-4 and TRBJ1-1, with TRBD1 as a possible D gene (6 bases). Trimming removed 1 base at V and 4 bases at J, with 13 bases between. The CDR3 consists of 15 residues.

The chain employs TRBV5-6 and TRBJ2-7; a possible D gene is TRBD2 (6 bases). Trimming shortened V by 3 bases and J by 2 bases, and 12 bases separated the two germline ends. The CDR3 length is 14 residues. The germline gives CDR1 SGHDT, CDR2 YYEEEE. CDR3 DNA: TGTGCCAGCAGCTGGGGGGAGTCTACCTACGAGCAGTACTTC. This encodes CASSWGESTYEQYF.

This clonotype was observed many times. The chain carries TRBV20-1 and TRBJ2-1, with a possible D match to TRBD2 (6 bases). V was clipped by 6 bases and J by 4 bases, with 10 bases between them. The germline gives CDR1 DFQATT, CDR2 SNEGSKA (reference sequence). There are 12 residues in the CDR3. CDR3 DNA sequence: TGCAGTGCCGGGGACTCGTACAATGAGCAGTTCTTC. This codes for CSAGDSYNEQFF.

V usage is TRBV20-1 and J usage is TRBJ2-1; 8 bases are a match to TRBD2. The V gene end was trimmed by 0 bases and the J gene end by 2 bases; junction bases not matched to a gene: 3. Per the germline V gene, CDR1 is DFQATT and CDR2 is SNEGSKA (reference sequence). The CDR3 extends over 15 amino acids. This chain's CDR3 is CSARDPGRAYNEQFF. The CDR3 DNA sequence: TGCAGTGCTAGAGATCCCGGGAGGGCCTACAATGAGCAGTTCTTC.

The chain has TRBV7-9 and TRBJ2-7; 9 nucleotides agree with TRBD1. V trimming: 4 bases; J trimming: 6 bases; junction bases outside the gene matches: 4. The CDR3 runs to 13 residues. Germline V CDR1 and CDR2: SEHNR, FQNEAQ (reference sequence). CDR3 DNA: TGTGCCAGCAGCTCGGGACAGGGCAGCGAGCAGTACTTC. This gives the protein CASSSGQGSEQYF.

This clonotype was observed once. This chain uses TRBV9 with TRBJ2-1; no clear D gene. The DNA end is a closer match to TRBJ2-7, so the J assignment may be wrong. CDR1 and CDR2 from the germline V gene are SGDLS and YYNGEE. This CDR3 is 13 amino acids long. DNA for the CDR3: TGTGCCAGCAGCGCAATGGGCTACAATGAGCAGTACTTC. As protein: CASSAMGYNEQYF.

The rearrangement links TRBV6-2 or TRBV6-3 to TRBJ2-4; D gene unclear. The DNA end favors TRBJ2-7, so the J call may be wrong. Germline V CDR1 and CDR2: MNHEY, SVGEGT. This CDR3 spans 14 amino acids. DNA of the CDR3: TGTGCCAGCAGTTTTACCGGACCCCCTCGCGAGCAGTACTTC. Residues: CASSFTGPPREQYF.

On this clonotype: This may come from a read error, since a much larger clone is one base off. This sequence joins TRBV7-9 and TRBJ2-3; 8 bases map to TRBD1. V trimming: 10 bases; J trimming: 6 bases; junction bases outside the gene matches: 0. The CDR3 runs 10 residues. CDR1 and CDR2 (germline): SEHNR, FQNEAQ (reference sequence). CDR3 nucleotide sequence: TGTGCCAACAGGGGGGATACGCAGTATTTT. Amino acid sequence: CANRGDTQYF.

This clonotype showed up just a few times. The CDR3 DNA reads as TGTGCCAGCAGCGCCGGGACAGGGAGGCGAGAGACCCAGTACTTC. This sequence encodes CASSAGTGRRETQYF. This sequence joins TRBV2 and TRBJ2-5; 9 positions match TRBD1. This CDR3 contains 15 residues. V shed 6 bases, J shed 4 bases, and the junction held 9 bases outside the gene matches. Germline V gene sequence: CDR1 SNHLY, CDR2 FYNNEI.

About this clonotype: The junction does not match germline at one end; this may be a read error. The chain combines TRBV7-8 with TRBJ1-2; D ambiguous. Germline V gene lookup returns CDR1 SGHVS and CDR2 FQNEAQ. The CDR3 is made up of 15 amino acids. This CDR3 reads CASSLRGGTNYGDTF. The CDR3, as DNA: TGTGCCAGCAGCTTACGAGGTGGCACTAACTATGGCGACACCTTC.

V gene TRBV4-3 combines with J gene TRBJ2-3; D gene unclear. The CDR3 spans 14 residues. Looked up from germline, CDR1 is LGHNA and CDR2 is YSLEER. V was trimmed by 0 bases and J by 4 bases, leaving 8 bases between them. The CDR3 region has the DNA TGCGCCAGCAGCCAAGACTCCGCGGCAGATACGCAGTATTTT. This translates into CASSQDSAADTQYF.

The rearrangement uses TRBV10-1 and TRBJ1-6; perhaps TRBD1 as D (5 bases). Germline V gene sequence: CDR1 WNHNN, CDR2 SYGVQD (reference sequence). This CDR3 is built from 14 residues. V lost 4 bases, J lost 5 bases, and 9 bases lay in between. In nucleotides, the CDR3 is TGCGCCAGCAGTGGCGGGACGGATAATTCACCCCTCCACTTT. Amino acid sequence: CASSGGTDNSPLHF.

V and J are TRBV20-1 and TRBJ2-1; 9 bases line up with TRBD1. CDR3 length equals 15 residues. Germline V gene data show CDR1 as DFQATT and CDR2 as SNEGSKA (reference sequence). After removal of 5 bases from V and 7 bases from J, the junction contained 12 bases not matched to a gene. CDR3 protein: CSAAPGQGRSNEQFF. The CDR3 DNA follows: TGCAGTGCTGCTCCGGGACAGGGTAGATCAAATGAGCAGTTCTTC.

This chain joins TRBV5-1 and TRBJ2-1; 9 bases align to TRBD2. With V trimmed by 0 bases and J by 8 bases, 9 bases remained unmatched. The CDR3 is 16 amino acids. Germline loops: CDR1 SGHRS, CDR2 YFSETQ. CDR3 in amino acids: CASSLDRLAGIDEQFF. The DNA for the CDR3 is TGCGCCAGCAGCTTGGATCGGCTAGCGGGAATCGATGAGCAGTTCTTC.

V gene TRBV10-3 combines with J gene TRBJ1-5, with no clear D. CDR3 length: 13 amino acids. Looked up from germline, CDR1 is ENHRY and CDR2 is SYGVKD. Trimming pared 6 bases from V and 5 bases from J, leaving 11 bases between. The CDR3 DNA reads TGTGCCATCAGCGGGCAGAGGGATCAGCCCCAGCATTTT. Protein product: CAISGQRDQPQHF.

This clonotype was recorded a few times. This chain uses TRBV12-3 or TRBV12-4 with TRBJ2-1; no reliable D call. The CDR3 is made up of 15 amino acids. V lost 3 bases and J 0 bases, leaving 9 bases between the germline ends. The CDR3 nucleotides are TGTGCCAGCAGTTTCTCCTTTTCCTCCTACAATGAGCAGTTCTTC. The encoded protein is CASSFSFSSYNEQFF.

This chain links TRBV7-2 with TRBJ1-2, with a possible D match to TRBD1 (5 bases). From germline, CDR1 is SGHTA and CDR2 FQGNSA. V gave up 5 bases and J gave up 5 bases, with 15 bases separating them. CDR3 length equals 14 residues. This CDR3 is CASSPVRGSYGYTF. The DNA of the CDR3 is TGTGCCAGCAGCCCAGTCCGGGGGTCATATGGCTACACCTTC.

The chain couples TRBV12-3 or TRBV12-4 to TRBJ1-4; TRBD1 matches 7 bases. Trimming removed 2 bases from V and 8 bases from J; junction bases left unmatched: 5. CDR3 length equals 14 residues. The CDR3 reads CASSLRGHGEKLFF. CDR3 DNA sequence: TGTGCCAGCAGTTTAAGGGGGCATGGGGAAAAACTGTTTTTT.

CDR3 sequence: CASSLDGAWEQFF. The CDR3 DNA sequence: TGTGCCAGCAGCTTAGATGGGGCCTGGGAGCAGTTCTTC. This chain links TRBV7-2 with TRBJ2-1; D perhaps matches TRBD1 (5 bases). V was clipped by 1 base and J by 10 bases, with 11 bases between them. The CDR3 is made up of 13 amino acids. Germline values: CDR1 SGHTA, CDR2 FQGNSA.

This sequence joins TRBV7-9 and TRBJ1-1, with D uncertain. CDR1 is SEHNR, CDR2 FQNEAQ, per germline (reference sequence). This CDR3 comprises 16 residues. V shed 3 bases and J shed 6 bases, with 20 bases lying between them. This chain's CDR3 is CASSFIGPSGSSEAFF. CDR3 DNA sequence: TGTGCCAGCAGCTTTATTGGACCGTCCGGGAGTTCTGAAGCTTTCTTT. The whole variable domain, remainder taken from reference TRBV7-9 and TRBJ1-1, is DTGVSQNPRHKITKRGQNVTFRCDPISEHNRLYWYRQTLGQGPEFLTYFQNEAQLEKSRLLSDRFSAERPKGSFSTLEIQRTEQGDSAMYLCASSFIGPSGSSEAFFGQGTRLTVV.

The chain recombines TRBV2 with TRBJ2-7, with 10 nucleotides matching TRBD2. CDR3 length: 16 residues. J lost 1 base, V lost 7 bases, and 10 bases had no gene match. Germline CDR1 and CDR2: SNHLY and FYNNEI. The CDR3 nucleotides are TGTGCCAGCATGACGGCTAGCGGGAGAGGGTCCTACGAGCAGTACTTC. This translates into CASMTASGRGSYEQYF.

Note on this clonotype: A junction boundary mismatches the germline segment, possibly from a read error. The CDR3 loop is CASSYMGASCNEQFF. As DNA, the CDR3 is TGTGCCAGCAGTTACATGGGGGCGTCCTGCAATGAGCAGTTCTTC. This chain connects TRBV6-2 or TRBV6-3 to TRBJ2-1; weak D call: TRBD1 (6 bases). CDR1 is MNHEY, CDR2 SVGEGT, per germline. The CDR3 is 15 residues long.

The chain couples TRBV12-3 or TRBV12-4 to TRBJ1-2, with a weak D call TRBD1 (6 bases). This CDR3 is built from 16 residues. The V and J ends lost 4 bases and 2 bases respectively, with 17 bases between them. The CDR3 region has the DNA TGTGCCAGCAGTTCCAACAGGGAGGGGACAAACTATGGCTACACCTTC. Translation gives CASSSNREGTNYGYTF.